These 22 T cell receptor beta chains originate from one sample sequenced in a study of neoadjuvant nivolumab and ipilimumab in lung cancer. Some clones are missing from TCRdb's copy, which holds only in-frame ones; the method was immunoSEQ multiplex PCR. Of approximately 3,000 clones in the sample, roughly 85% were seen once. This specimen was tumor tissue, taken after neoadjuvant nivolumab, alone or with ipilimumab, at or shortly before surgery. The source is an adult with non-small cell lung cancer.

This clone has just one count. CDR3 in amino acids: CASSPTSGRGGQYF. Written as DNA, the CDR3 is TGTGCCAGCAGTCCAACTAGCGGGAGGGGAGGGCAGTACTTC. V usage is TRBV28 and J usage is TRBJ2-7; 13 positions match TRBD2. V shed 5 bases, J shed 9 bases, and the junction held 7 bases outside the gene matches. In germline, CDR1 is MDHEN, CDR2 SYDVKM. There are 14 residues in the CDR3.

This sequence joins TRBV27 and TRBJ1-1; 7 positions agree with TRBD1. Germline lookup yields CDR1 MNHEY and CDR2 SMNVEV (reference sequence). The J segment lost 6 bases and the V segment lost 6 bases, leaving 1 base of the junction unmatched. CDR3 length: 11 amino acids. CDR3 loop: CASRTGSEAFF. The CDR3 DNA sequence: TGTGCCAGCAGGACAGGGTCTGAAGCTTTCTTT.

The chain carries TRBV10-1 and TRBJ2-3; D gene uncertain. The germline CDR1 and CDR2 sequences are WNHNN and SYGVQD (reference sequence). This CDR3 comprises 12 residues. The V gene lost 4 bases and the J gene lost 5 bases, with 7 bases spanning the gap. The CDR3 sequence: CASSGLGDTQYF. CDR3 bases: TGCGCCAGCAGTGGACTTGGAGATACGCAGTATTTT.

The chain employs TRBV15 and TRBJ2-1; D may be TRBD1 (6 bases). CDR1 LNHNV and CDR2 YYDKDF come from the germline V gene (reference sequence). This CDR3 region has 16 residues. Trimming shortened V by 3 bases and J by 5 bases, and 17 bases separated the two germline ends. In nucleotides, the CDR3 is TGTGCCACCAGCAGTACCTTGTTGGACAGTCACAATGAGCAGTTCTTC. Translation gives CATSSTLLDSHNEQFF.

CDR3 in amino acids: CAGGDSWAGELFF. The DNA of the CDR3 is TGTGCCGGAGGGGACAGTTGGGCCGGGGAGCTGTTTTTT. This sequence joins TRBV10-3 and TRBJ2-2; D perhaps matches TRBD1 (7 bases). CDR3 length equals 13 residues. V was trimmed by 11 bases and J by 6 bases, leaving 16 bases between them. Germline CDR1 ENHRY, CDR2 SYGVKD.

This sequence joins TRBV30 and TRBJ1-1; D is unclear. Trimming cost V 3 bases and J 0 bases, with 8 bases left between them. This CDR3 region has 13 residues. Germline-derived CDR1 and CDR2 are GTSNPN and SVGIG (reference sequence). CDR3 DNA sequence: TGTGCCTGGAGCCGGAATATGAACACTGAAGCTTTCTTT. Protein sequence: CAWSRNMNTEAFF.

The chain links TRBV6-1 to TRBJ1-5, with D tentatively TRBD1 (6 bases). The V end lost 6 bases, the J end lost 2 bases, and 11 bases lay between the germline ends. Per the germline V gene, CDR1 is MNHNS and CDR2 is SASEGT. The CDR3 is made up of 14 amino acids. The chain's CDR3 is CASSGGPGNQPQHF. The CDR3 nucleotides read TGTGCCAGCAGCGGGGGGCCGGGCAATCAGCCCCAGCATTTT.

The J gene is TRBJ2-3, the V gene TRBV18, with D uncertain. V dropped 2 bases and J dropped 3 bases, with 3 bases sitting between them. Looked up from germline, CDR1 is KGHSH and CDR2 is LQKENI. There are 12 residues in the CDR3. The DNA for the CDR3 is TGTGCCAGCTCACCAGGGACAGATACGCAGTATTTT. Translation: CASSPGTDTQYF.

The chain employs TRBV7-9 and TRBJ2-3; no definite D call. The CDR3 runs 13 residues. The V end was cut by 4 bases, the J end by 3 bases, with 8 bases between. CDR1 is SEHNR, CDR2 FQNEAQ, per germline (reference sequence). This CDR3 is CASSSAPTDTQYF. For the CDR3, the DNA is TGTGCCAGCAGCTCAGCCCCGACAGATACGCAGTATTTT.

V usage is TRBV6-6 and J usage is TRBJ2-7; possible D gene TRBD2, 6 bases. Looked up from germline, CDR1 is MNHNY and CDR2 is SVGAGI (reference sequence). The CDR3 length is 14 residues. The ends were cut back, 7 bases at V and 0 bases at J, with 13 bases in the middle. The CDR3 loop reads CASNWGVSSYEQYF. CDR3 in DNA: TGTGCCAGCAACTGGGGGGTAAGCTCCTACGAGCAGTACTTC.

The chain combines TRBV27 with TRBJ2-7, with TRBD2 as a possible D gene (6 bases). The CDR3 has 14 residues. Trimming removed 2 bases from V and 3 bases from J, with 11 bases in between. Germline lookup yields CDR1 MNHEY and CDR2 SMNVEV (reference sequence). CDR3 DNA: TGTGCCAGCAGTTTAGGGCGGGAACTCTACGAGCAGTACTTC. It encodes CASSLGRELYEQYF.

The rearrangement links TRBV11-2 to TRBJ1-5; no firm D call. Germline assignment: CDR1 SGHAT and CDR2 FQNNGV. Deletions cut 5 bases from V and 7 bases from J, with 12 bases between. This CDR3 contains 13 residues. The CDR3 nucleotides are TGTGCCAGCAGCCCCAACGGACTGCAGCCCCAGCATTTT. Protein sequence: CASSPNGLQPQHF.

This rearrangement joins TRBV6-5 to TRBJ1-4, with 7 nucleotides matching TRBD1. Germline V lookup: CDR1 MNHEY, CDR2 SVGAGI. The ends lost 2 bases at V and 2 bases at J; junction bases unmatched: 2. The CDR3 contains 15 residues. DNA of the CDR3: TGTGCCAGCAGTTACACGACAGGGACTAATGAAAAACTGTTTTTT. Protein product: CASSYTTGTNEKLFF.

This chain connects TRBV6-1 to TRBJ1-1, with D perhaps TRBD1 (5 bases). This CDR3 region has 14 residues. With 3 bases removed from V and 8 bases from J, the gap between germline ends came to 16 bases. Looked up from germline, CDR1 is MNHNS and CDR2 is SASEGT. CDR3 DNA: TGTGCCAGCAGTGAGCTTCTCCGGGACCTCGAAGCTTTCTTT. Residues: CASSELLRDLEAFF.

V usage is TRBV7-9 and J usage is TRBJ1-2, with D possibly matching TRBD1 (5 bases). From germline, CDR1 is SEHNR and CDR2 FQNEAQ (reference sequence). V lost 5 bases and J lost 4, with 8 bases in between. CDR3 size: 12 residues. CDR3 coding DNA: TGTGCCAGCAGCCGACAGACCTATGGCTACACCTTC. Translation: CASSRQTYGYTF. The complete variable domain, with remaining parts taken from reference TRBV7-9 and TRBJ1-2, reads DTGVSQNPRHKITKRGQNVTFRCDPISEHNRLYWYRQTLGQGPEFLTYFQNEAQLEKSRLLSDRFSAERPKGSFSTLEIQRTEQGDSAMYLCASSRQTYGYTFGSGTRLTVV.

This clone has a single count. The chain uses TRBV14 and TRBJ2-7; D is ambiguous. CDR1 and CDR2 (germline): SGHDN, FVKESK. Trimming took 4 bases from V and 1 from J, leaving 5 bases between them. The CDR3 has 12 residues. Here the CDR3 DNA reads TGTGCCAGCAGCCTACTATCCTACGAGCAGTACTTC. This encodes CASSLLSYEQYF.

The chain joins TRBV29-1 to TRBJ2-5; D is possibly TRBD1 (5 bases). The CDR3 consists of 13 residues. The ends were cut back, 2 bases at V and 1 base at J, with 8 bases in the middle. CDR1 is SQVTM, CDR2 ANQGSEA, per germline. The CDR3: CSVESDTQETQYF. The CDR3 nucleotides are TGCAGCGTTGAATCGGACACCCAAGAGACCCAGTACTTC. Drawing the rest from reference TRBV29-1 and TRBJ2-5, the complete variable domain is SAVISQKPSRDICQRGTSLTIQCQVDSQVTMMFWYRQQPGQSLTLIATANQGSEATYESGFVIDKFPISRPNLTFSTLTVSNMSPEDSSIYLCSVESDTQETQYFGPGTRLLVL.

V usage is TRBV2 and J usage is TRBJ2-1, with 16 nucleotides matching TRBD2. After removal of 5 bases from V and 9 bases from J, the junction contained 7 bases not matched to a gene. The CDR3 extends over 16 amino acids. CDR1 is SNHLY, CDR2 FYNNEI, per germline. The CDR3 nucleotides read TGTGCCAGCAGTACCGGGACTAGCGGGAGGGCCGCTGAGCAGTTCTTC. Encoded protein: CASSTGTSGRAAEQFF.

This clone was seen only a few times. The chain is built from TRBV11-2 and TRBJ2-5; TRBD1 might be the D (6 bases). The CDR3 extends over 15 amino acids. V shed 3 bases and J shed 1 base, with 12 bases lying between them. CDR1 and CDR2 (germline): SGHAT, FQNNGV. CDR3 sequence: CASSFNPGVQETQYF. CDR3 nucleotide sequence: TGTGCCAGCAGCTTCAACCCAGGGGTCCAAGAGACCCAGTACTTC.

The chain's CDR3 is CASRYSVDEQYF. For the CDR3, the DNA is TGCGCCAGCCGGTACTCCGTCGACGAGCAGTACTTC. The chain has TRBV10-2 and TRBJ2-7; unclear D gene. V was shortened by 8 bases and J by 5 bases, with 13 bases between the two germline ends. This CDR3 contains 12 residues. Per the germline V gene, CDR1 is WSHSY and CDR2 is SAAADI.

The chain combines TRBV5-1 with TRBJ2-7; 10 nucleotides line up with TRBD1. Germline V gene sequence: CDR1 SGHRS, CDR2 YFSETQ. Trimming cost V 2 bases and J 7 bases; bases outside gene matches: 6. The CDR3 length is 14 residues. CDR3 sequence: CASSLRQGALEQYF. The CDR3 nucleotides are TGCGCCAGCAGCTTAAGACAGGGGGCGTTGGAGCAGTACTTC.

V gene TRBV29-1 combines with J gene TRBJ2-7; TRBD2 matches 10 bases. CDR3 length: 15 amino acids. The V segment lost 6 bases and the J segment 4 bases; nucleotides outside the gene matches: 12. Per the germline V gene, CDR1 is SQVTM and CDR2 is ANQGSEA. The CDR3 DNA follows: TGCAGCGTAGTGAAAGGGCTAGCGGGAGCTTACGAGCAGTACTTC. This sequence encodes CSVVKGLAGAYEQYF.